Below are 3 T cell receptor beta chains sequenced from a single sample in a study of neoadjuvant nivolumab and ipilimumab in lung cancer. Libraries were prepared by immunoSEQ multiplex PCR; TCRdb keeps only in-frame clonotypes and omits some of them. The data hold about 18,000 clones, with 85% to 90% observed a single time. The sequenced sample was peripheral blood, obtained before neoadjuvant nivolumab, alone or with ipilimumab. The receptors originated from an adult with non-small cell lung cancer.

CDR3 bases: TGTGCCAGCAGCTTAGGCCCGGGGGGGAATGAGCAGTTCTTC. Translated: CASSLGPGGNEQFF. V and J are TRBV7-9 and TRBJ2-1, with 8 bases that match TRBD2. This CDR3 contains 14 residues. Per the germline V gene, CDR1 is SEHNR and CDR2 is FQNEAQ (reference sequence). V trimming: 1 base; J trimming: 7 bases; junction bases outside the gene matches: 3.

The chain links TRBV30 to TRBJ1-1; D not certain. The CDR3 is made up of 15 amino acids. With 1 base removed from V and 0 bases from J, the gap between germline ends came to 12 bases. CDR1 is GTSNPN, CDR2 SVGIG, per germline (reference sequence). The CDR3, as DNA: TGTGCCTGGAGTGGGTCGAATGTGTTGAACACTGAAGCTTTCTTT. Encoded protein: CAWSGSNVLNTEAFF.

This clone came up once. CDR3 region: CASHPIQGSTNEKLFF. The CDR3 nucleotides are TGTGCCAGCCATCCAATACAGGGCTCAACTAATGAAAAACTGTTTTTT. The chain links TRBV2 to TRBJ1-4, with D possibly TRBD1 on 6 matching bases. Germline V gene data show CDR1 as SNHLY and CDR2 as FYNNEI. The germline V and J ends were trimmed by 8 bases and 0 bases, with 16 bases remaining between them. This CDR3 comprises 16 residues. Looking up the rest from reference TRBV2 and TRBJ1-4 gives the full variable domain: EPEVTQTPSHQVTQMGQEVILRCVPISNHLYFYWYRQILGQKVEFLVSFYNNEISEKSEIFDDQFSVERPDGSNFTLKIRSTKLEDSAMYFCASHPIQGSTNEKLFFGSGTQLSVL.